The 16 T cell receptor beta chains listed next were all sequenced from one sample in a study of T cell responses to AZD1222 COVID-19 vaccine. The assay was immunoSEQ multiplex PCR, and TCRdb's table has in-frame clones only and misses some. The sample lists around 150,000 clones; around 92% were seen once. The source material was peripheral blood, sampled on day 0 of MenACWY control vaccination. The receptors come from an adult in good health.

This CDR3 reads CASSTQLTGANVLTF. In DNA form, the CDR3 reads TGTGCCAGCAGTACCCAGCTGACTGGGGCCAACGTCCTGACTTTC. The chain uses TRBV27 and TRBJ2-6, with D hard to call. The CDR3 consists of 15 residues. Looked up from germline, CDR1 is MNHEY and CDR2 is SMNVEV (reference sequence). The V and J ends lost 5 bases and 2 bases respectively, with 10 bases between them.

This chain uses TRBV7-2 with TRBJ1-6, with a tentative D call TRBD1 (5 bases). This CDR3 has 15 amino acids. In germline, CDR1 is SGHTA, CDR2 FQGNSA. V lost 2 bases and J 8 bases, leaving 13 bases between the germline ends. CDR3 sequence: CASSLYRGHHSPLHF. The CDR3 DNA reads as TGTGCCAGCAGCTTATATCGGGGCCACCATTCACCCCTCCACTTT.

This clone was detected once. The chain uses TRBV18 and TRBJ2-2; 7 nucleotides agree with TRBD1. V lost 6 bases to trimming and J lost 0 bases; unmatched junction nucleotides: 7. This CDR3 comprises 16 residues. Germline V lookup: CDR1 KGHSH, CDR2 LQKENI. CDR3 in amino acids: CASSKQGPSNTGELFF. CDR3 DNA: TGTGCCAGCTCGAAACAGGGGCCTTCGAACACCGGGGAGCTGTTTTTT.

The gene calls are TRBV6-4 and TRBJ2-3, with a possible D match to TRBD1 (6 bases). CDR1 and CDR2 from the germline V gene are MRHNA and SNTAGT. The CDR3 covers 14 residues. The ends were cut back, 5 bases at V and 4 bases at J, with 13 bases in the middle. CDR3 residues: CASSLDSSSDTQYF. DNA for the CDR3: TGTGCCAGCAGTTTGGACAGTAGCTCAGATACGCAGTATTTT.

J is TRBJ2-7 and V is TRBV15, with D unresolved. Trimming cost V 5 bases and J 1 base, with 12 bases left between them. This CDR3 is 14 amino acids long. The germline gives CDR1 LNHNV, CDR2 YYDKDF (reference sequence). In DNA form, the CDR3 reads TGTGCCACCAGCTTAGACACCGTATCCTACGAGCAGTACTTC. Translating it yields CATSLDTVSYEQYF.

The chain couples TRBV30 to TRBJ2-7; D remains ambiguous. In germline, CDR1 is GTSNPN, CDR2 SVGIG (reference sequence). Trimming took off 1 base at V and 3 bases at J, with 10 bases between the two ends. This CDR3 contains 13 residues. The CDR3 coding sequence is TGTGCCTGGAGTGACCCGGGTAGCTACGAGCAGTACTTC. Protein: CAWSDPGSYEQYF.

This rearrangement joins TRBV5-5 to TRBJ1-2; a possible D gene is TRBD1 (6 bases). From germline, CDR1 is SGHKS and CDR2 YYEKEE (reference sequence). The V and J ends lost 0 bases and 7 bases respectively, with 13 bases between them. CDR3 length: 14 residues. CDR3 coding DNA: TGTGCCAGCAGCTTGGCCGGGACAAGAGTTGGCTACACCTTC. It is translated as CASSLAGTRVGYTF.

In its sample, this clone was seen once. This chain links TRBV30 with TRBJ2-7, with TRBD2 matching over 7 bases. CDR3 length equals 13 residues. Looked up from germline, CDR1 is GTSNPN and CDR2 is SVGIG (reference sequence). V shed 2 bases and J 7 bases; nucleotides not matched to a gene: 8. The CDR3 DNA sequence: TGTGCCTGGAGTACCGGGGGGATTGGGGAGCAGTACTTC. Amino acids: CAWSTGGIGEQYF.

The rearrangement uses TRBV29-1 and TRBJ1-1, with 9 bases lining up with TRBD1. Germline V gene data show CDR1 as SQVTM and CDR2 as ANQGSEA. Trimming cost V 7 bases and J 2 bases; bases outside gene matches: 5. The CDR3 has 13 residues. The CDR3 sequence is CSGTGGGNTEAFF. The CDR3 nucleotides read TGCAGCGGAACAGGGGGCGGAAACACTGAAGCTTTCTTT.

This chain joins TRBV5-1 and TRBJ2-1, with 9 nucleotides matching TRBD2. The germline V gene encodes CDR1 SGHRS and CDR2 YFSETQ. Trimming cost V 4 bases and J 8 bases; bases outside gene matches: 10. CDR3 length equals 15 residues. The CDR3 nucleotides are TGCGCCAGCAGCACCGCGGGAGGGGGCTGGGATGAGCAGTTCTTC. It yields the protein CASSTAGGGWDEQFF.

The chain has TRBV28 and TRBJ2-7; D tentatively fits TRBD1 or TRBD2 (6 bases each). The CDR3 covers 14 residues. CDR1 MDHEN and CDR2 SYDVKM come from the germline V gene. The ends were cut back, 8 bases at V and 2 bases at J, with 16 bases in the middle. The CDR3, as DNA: TGTGCCAGCGAAACAGGGAGGACGACCTACGAGCAGTACTTC. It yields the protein CASETGRTTYEQYF.

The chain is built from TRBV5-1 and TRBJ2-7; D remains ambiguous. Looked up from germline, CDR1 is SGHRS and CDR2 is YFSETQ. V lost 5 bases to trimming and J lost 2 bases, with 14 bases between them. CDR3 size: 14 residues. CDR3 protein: CASSILGGTYEQYF. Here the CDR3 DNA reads TGCGCCAGCAGTATCTTGGGCGGAACCTACGAGCAGTACTTC.

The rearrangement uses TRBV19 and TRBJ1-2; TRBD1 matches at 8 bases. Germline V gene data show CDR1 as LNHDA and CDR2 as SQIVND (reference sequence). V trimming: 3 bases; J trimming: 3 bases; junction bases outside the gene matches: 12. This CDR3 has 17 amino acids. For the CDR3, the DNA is TGTGCCAGTAGTATTGAGCCCGGGACAGGACAGCACTATGGCTACACCTTC. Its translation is CASSIEPGTGQHYGYTF.

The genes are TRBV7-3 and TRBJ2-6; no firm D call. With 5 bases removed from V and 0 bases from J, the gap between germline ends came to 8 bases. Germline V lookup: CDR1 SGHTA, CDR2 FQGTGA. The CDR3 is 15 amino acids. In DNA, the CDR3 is TGTGCCAGCAGCCTCCAATCCTCTGGGGCCAACGTCCTGACTTTC. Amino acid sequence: CASSLQSSGANVLTF.

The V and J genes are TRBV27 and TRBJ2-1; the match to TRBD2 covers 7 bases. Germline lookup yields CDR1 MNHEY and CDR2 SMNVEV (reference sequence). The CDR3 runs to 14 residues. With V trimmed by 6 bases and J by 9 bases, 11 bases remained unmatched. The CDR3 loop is CASRPSGGTSEQFF. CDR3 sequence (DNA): TGTGCCAGCAGACCTAGCGGAGGAACAAGTGAGCAGTTCTTC.

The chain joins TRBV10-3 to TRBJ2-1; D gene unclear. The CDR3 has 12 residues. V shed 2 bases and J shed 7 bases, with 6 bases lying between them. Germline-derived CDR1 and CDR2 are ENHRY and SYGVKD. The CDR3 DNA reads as TGTGCCATCAGTGAGGTAGTGAATGAGCAGTTCTTC. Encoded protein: CAISEVVNEQFF.